Sequencing of this T cell receptor (beta chain) was carried out in a study of blood T cell repertoires in COVID-19. For the study at large: The origin of the acute and convalescent COVID-19 samples was the United States, Italy and Spain.

Participants were aged about 18 to 90 years, lived in 20 to 30 US areas, and enrolled virtually. Assignment of participants to cohorts was predicated upon participant-reported clinical history. The CDR3 totals 13 residues. Trimming removed 8 bases at V and 4 bases at J, with 14 bases between. Germline V gene sequence: CDR1 SNHLY, CDR2 FYNNEI. The authors' processing: From reference gene primer amplification, estimates of nucleated cell counts were derived. TCRdb's copy holds only in-frame clones and misses some; the assay was immunoSEQ multiplex PCR. V and J calls and clone size are given by that table; D and trimming were obtained from the DNA. The sample carries about 270,000 clones, 85% to 90% recorded once.

The rearrangement uses TRBV2 and TRBJ1-2; tentative D call: TRBD1 (6 bases). This TCR came from a woman aged 18-35 years who had recovered from COVID-19. Sequenced: PBMCs or T cells enriched from blood (not recorded which). CDR3: CASDKQGIYGYTF. CDR3 DNA: TGTGCCAGCGACAAACAGGGAATCTATGGCTACACCTTC.